These 11 T cell receptor beta chains were sequenced from one sample in a study of T-cell reconstitution after alpha-beta-depleted transplantation in children. Preparation of the TCRbeta library used unique molecular identifiers. A single record per CDR3 protein comes from TCRdb applying MiXCR to the PCR reads. The sample holds 400,000 to 500,000 distinct CDR3 sequences, around 9.9% seen once. This material consisted of PBMCs from the stem cell graft donor, taken from the stem cell graft. All receptors derive from a human donor who donated a stem cell graft to a child with acute myeloid leukemia.

The V call is TRBV6-1, the J call TRBJ2-1, with D possibly being TRBD2 (5 bases). CDR3 length: 13 amino acids. In germline, CDR1 is MNHNS, CDR2 SASEGT. Trimming shortened V by 6 bases and J by 6 bases, and 12 bases separated the two germline ends. For the CDR3, the DNA is TGTGCCAGCAGGACGGAAGGGAGCAATGAGCAGTTCTTC. It specifies CASRTEGSNEQFF.

In its sample, this clonotype was seen many times. J is TRBJ2-3 and V is TRBV5-1, with TRBD2 matching over 8 bases. V was clipped by 4 bases and J by 5 bases; unmatched bases: 12. Germline CDR1 and CDR2: SGHRS and YFSETQ. There are 16 residues in the CDR3. The CDR3 DNA follows: TGCGCCAGCAGCCCCGGGGGGGCCCGCAGTCAAGATACGCAGTATTTT. Its translation is CASSPGGARSQDTQYF.

The gene calls are TRBV5-6 and TRBJ2-1; 14 bases agree with TRBD2. V lost 4 bases, J lost 7 bases, and 7 bases stayed unmatched. The CDR3 length is 16 residues. Germline V lookup: CDR1 SGHDT, CDR2 YYEEEE. This chain's CDR3 is CASSVTSGRAANEQFF. The CDR3 DNA follows: TGTGCCAGCAGCGTGACTAGCGGGAGGGCCGCAAATGAGCAGTTCTTC. The whole variable domain, remainder taken from reference TRBV5-6 and TRBJ2-1, is DAGVTQSPTHLIKTRGQQVTLRCSPKSGHDTVSWYQQALGQGPQFIFQYYEEEERQRGNFPDRFSGHQFPNYSSELNVNALLLGDSALYLCASSVTSGRAANEQFFGPGTRLTVL.

This clonotype was found a few times. An end of the junction differs from the germline gene, which may be a read error. The rearrangement links TRBV20-1 to TRBJ2-4; the D gene is possibly TRBD1 (6 bases). The CDR3 runs 16 residues. Germline V lookup: CDR1 DFQATT, CDR2 SNEGSKA (reference sequence). CDR3 in amino acids: CSARETGPEVKNIQYF. The CDR3 DNA is TGCAGTGCAAGAGAGACAGGCCCCGAGGTGAAAAACATTCAGTACTTC.

The rearrangement links TRBV4-3 to TRBJ2-7, with TRBD2 matching over 7 bases. The CDR3 is made up of 17 amino acids. V shed 2 bases, J shed 2 bases, and the junction held 12 bases outside the gene matches. Germline-derived CDR1 and CDR2 are LGHNA and YSLEER. The CDR3 region is CASSQYRSGTVAYEQYF. CDR3 sequence (DNA): TGCGCCAGCAGCCAATACCGAAGCGGGACGGTGGCCTACGAGCAGTACTTC.

Ten or more counts support this clonotype. Germline is not matched at one junction end, which may reflect a read error. The J gene is TRBJ2-1, the V gene TRBV5-1; TRBD2 matches at 11 bases. The germline gives CDR1 SGHRS, CDR2 YFSETQ. This CDR3 region has 15 residues. As DNA, the CDR3 is TGTGCCAGCAGCTCCGGGACTAGCGGAGACAATGAGCAGTTCTTC. Amino acids: CASSSGTSGDNEQFF.

This chain joins TRBV6-4 and TRBJ2-3; 9 bases are a match to TRBD2. V lost 4 bases to trimming and J lost 6 bases; unmatched junction nucleotides: 8. The CDR3 extends over 15 amino acids. Germline V gives CDR1 MRHNA, CDR2 SNTAGT. CDR3 in amino acids: CASSVSGSAFDTQYF. The CDR3 coding sequence is TGTGCCAGCAGTGTTAGCGGGAGCGCCTTTGATACGCAGTATTTT.

This clonotype was counted ten times or more. This chain uses TRBV14 with TRBJ2-7, with D possibly matching TRBD1 (6 bases). This CDR3 has 13 amino acids. Looked up from germline, CDR1 is SGHDN and CDR2 is FVKESK. Trimming took 2 bases from V and 6 from J, leaving 11 bases between them. The CDR3 loop reads CASSQSLRGEQYF. CDR3 bases: TGTGCCAGCAGCCAAAGCCTCAGGGGCGAGCAGTACTTC. Full variable domain (remainder filled in from reference TRBV14 and TRBJ2-7): EAGVTQFPSHSVIEKGQTVTLRCDPISGHDNLYWYRRVMGKEIKFLLHFVKESKQDESGMPNNRFLAERTGGTYSTLKVQPAELEDSGVYFCASSQSLRGEQYFGPGTRLTVT.

The chain joins TRBV6-1 to TRBJ2-5; 7 bases agree with TRBD1. J gave up 5 bases and V 7 bases, and 13 bases lay outside the gene matches. This CDR3 is built from 15 residues. Germline-derived CDR1 and CDR2 are MNHNS and SASEGT. The CDR3 loop is CASNRGRGYGETQYF. The CDR3 DNA sequence: TGTGCCAGCAACCGGGGCAGGGGGTATGGTGAGACCCAGTACTTC.

Worth noting for this clonotype: Mismatch with germline at one junction end may stem from a read error. The J gene is TRBJ2-4, the V gene TRBV27; a possible D gene is TRBD1 (6 bases). Germline V gene lookup returns CDR1 MNHEY and CDR2 SMNVEV (reference sequence). This CDR3 is built from 14 residues. CDR3 DNA sequence: TGTGCCAGCTCGGACAGTTGGGACAAAAACAGTCAGTACTTC. Protein product: CASSDSWDKNSQYF.

This chain's CDR3 is CASSFLGWNTEAFF. CDR3 sequence (DNA): TGTGCCAGCAGTTTTTTGGGCTGGAACACTGAAGCTTTCTTT. This sequence joins TRBV12-3 or TRBV12-4 and TRBJ1-1; no firm D call. This CDR3 comprises 14 residues. V lost 3 bases and J lost 1, with 9 bases in between.